The 9 T cell receptor beta chains presented below share a single source sample, sequenced in a study of T cell clonality in common variable immunodeficiency. The data were produced by immunoSEQ multiplex PCR, yet TCRdb's version contains in-frame clones alone and is incomplete. The profile covers about 39,000 clones, none occurring a single time. Sequenced sample: peripheral blood mononuclear cells. The receptor source for this set is a person between 18 and 75 years old in good health.

About this clone itself: The read falls 3 residues short of the CDR3 end, and the missing part is taken from the germline J gene. The gene calls are TRBV19 and TRBJ1-3; D is perhaps TRBD1 (5 bases). V shed 8 bases and J shed 1 base, with 12 bases lying between them. The CDR3 is 14 residues long. CDR1 and CDR2 from the germline V gene are LNHDA and SQIVND (reference sequence). CDR3 bases read: TGTGCCAGTCTCAAGGGGTCATCTGGAAACACC. Encoded protein: CASLKGSSGNT. From start to end, the CDR3 is CASLKGSSGNTIYF. Supplemented by reference TRBV19 and TRBJ1-3, the full variable domain reads DGGITQSPKYLFRKEGQNVTLSCEQNLNHDAMYWYRQDPGQGLRLIYYSQIVNDFQKGDIAEGYSVSREKKESFPLTVTSAQKNPTAFYLCASLKGSSGNTIYFGEGSWLTVV.

This clone appeared many times. The CDR3 end falls 3 residues outside the read, so it is completed with the germline J gene. This sequence joins TRBV19 and TRBJ2-1; 8 nucleotides agree with TRBD2. Looked up from germline, CDR1 is LNHDA and CDR2 is SQIVND (reference sequence). Losses at the gene ends were 4 bases for V and 3 bases for J; bases not matched to a gene: 5. There are 15 residues in the CDR3. The CDR3 reads CASSSTSGGYNEQFF. The DNA read from the CDR3 is TGTGCCAGTAGTAGTACTAGCGGAGGCTACAATGAG.

There are many counts of this clone. With the read ending 3 residues before the CDR3 end, the germline J gene is used to fill in that end. The chain joins TRBV5-1 to TRBJ2-1; 11 bases are a match to TRBD1. CDR1 and CDR2 (germline): SGHRS, YFSETQ. The trim removed 4 bases at V and 9 bases at J, leaving 9 bases unmatched. The CDR3 extends over 15 amino acids. The CDR3 loop reads CASSQPDRGLGEQFF. The sequenced part of the CDR3 DNA is TGCGCCAGCAGCCAACCGGACAGGGGGCTCGGTGAG.

This clone was seen ten or more times. The sequenced fragment ends 3 residues before the CDR3 boundary, so the rest is inferred from the germline J gene. This chain uses TRBV19 with TRBJ2-3; weak D call: TRBD1 (5 bases). V lost 1 base to trimming and J lost 2 bases, with 10 bases between them. CDR1 is LNHDA, CDR2 SQIVND, per germline (reference sequence). The CDR3 loop spans 15 amino acids. The covered CDR3 bases are TGTGCCAGTAGTATAGGGGCAGGGCACACAGATACG. Amino acid sequence: CASSIGAGHTDT. The whole CDR3 protein reads CASSIGAGHTDTQYF.

This clone was counted at least ten times. The read terminates 3 residues before the CDR3 end, so the remaining end is supplied by the germline J gene. The chain carries TRBV7-9 and TRBJ1-3; possibly TRBD1 for D (6 bases). The CDR3 length is 15 residues. Trimming pared 6 bases from V and 0 bases from J, leaving 12 bases between. Per germline, CDR1 SEHNR and CDR2 FQNEAQ (reference sequence). This CDR3 reads CASSQTGGSGNTIYF. CDR3 bases read: TGTGCCAGCAGTCAGACAGGAGGCTCTGGAAACACC.

This clone has a count of ten or more. The CDR3 end falls 3 residues outside the read, so it is completed with the germline J gene. J is TRBJ2-7 and V is TRBV5-4, with 9 bases matching TRBD1. Per the germline V gene, CDR1 is SGHNT and CDR2 is YYREEE (reference sequence). The CDR3 is made up of 15 amino acids. J was trimmed by 2 bases and V by 2 bases; bases with no gene match: 5. CDR3 DNA, as far as it was read: TGTGCCAGCAGCTTCCCCGGGACAGGGCCCTACGAG. Protein sequence: CASSFPGTGPYE. Given in full, the CDR3 is CASSFPGTGPYEQYF.

This clone was seen repeatedly, ten times or more. Read data end 3 residues before the CDR3 end; the end is taken from the germline J gene. The chain couples TRBV19 to TRBJ1-4; perhaps TRBD1 as D (5 bases). Trimming left V 4 bases short and J 0 bases short, with 12 bases between. Germline CDR1 and CDR2: LNHDA and SQIVND (reference sequence). CDR3 size: 16 residues. The CDR3 loop is CASSKGQDATNEKLFF. Incomplete CDR3 DNA: TGTGCCAGTAGTAAGGGGCAGGATGCAACTAATGAAAAA.

This clone has just a few counts. The CDR3 end lies 3 residues beyond the end of the read and is filled in from the germline J gene. The chain carries TRBV10-3 and TRBJ2-7; TRBD1 agrees at 10 bases. CDR1 is ENHRY and CDR2 is SYGVKD in the germline V gene. There are 15 residues in the CDR3. V was pared by 3 bases and J by 2 bases, with 4 bases of the junction left unmatched. CDR3: CAISDHGTGAYEQYF. The sequenced CDR3 bases are TGTGCCATCAGTGATCACGGGACAGGGGCCTACGAG.

About this clone itself: The observed sequence ends 3 residues before the CDR3 terminus, with the missing tail filled in from the germline J gene. The genes are TRBV5-4 and TRBJ1-6, with D unresolved. V lost 6 bases, J lost 0 bases, and 7 bases lay in between. CDR1 and CDR2 (germline): SGHNT, YYREEE (reference sequence). The CDR3 runs to 14 residues. The CDR3 sequence: CASTTSSYNSPLHF. The CDR3 DNA, read in part, is TGTGCCAGCACTACCTCCTCCTATAATTCACCC.